The T cell receptor beta chain under discussion was sequenced for a study of OX40 agonist ivuxolimab in advanced cancers. TCRdb keeps only in-frame clones here, not all; method: immunoSEQ multiplex PCR. Among some 77,000 clones listed, 85% to 95% were seen once. The receptor's source is an adult with an advanced solid tumor such as melanoma, head and neck, liver or kidney cancer. This sample comprised CD4+ or CD8+ T cells sorted from blood, obtained in a trial of the OX40 agonist ivuxolimab.

CDR3 sequence reads: CATTGTGTYNEQFF. For the CDR3, the DNA is TGTGCCACCACCGGGACAGGGACTTACAATGAGCAGTTCTTC. The rearrangement links TRBV6-5 to TRBJ2-1; 9 bases are shared with TRBD1. CDR3 length equals 14 residues. The germline CDR1 and CDR2 sequences are MNHEY and SVGAGI. The trim removed 10 bases at V and 4 bases at J, leaving 8 bases unmatched.